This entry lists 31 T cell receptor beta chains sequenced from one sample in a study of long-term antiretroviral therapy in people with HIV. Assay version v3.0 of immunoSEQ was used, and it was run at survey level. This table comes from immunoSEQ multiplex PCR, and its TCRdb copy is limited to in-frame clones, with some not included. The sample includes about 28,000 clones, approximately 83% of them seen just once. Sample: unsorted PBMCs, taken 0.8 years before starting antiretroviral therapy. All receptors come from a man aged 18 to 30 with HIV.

In DNA, the CDR3 is TGTGCCAGCAGTTTACTAGCAGGGGGGGATCCGACTTCTAGCACAGATACGCAGTATTTT. Encoded protein: CASSLLAGGDPTSSTDTQYF. The gene calls are TRBV27 and TRBJ2-3; D is possibly TRBD1 or TRBD2 (7 bases each). Between the trimmed V and J ends, which lost 2 bases and 0 bases, there was a span of 24 bases. The germline CDR1 and CDR2 sequences are MNHEY and SMNVEV (reference sequence). The CDR3 covers 20 residues.

The CDR3 is CASTSGMYEQYF. In DNA, the CDR3 is TGTGCCAGCACGAGCGGGATGTACGAGCAGTACTTC. V and J are TRBV2 and TRBJ2-7; 7 bases align to TRBD2. Losses at the gene ends were 7 bases for V and 4 bases for J; bases not matched to a gene: 4. Germline CDR1 SNHLY, CDR2 FYNNEI. The CDR3 length is 12 residues.

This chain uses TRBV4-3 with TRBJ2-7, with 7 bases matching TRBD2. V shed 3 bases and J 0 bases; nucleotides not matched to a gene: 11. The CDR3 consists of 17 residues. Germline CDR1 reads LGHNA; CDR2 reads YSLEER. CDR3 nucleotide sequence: TGCGCCAGCAGCCAGTACTTAAGCGGGGTCTCCTCCTACGAGCAGTACTTC. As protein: CASSQYLSGVSSYEQYF.

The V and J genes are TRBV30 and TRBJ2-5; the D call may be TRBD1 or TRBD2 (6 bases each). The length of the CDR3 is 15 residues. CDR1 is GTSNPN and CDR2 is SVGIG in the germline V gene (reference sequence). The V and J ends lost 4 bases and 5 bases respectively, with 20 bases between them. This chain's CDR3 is CAWIPSGDLRETQYF. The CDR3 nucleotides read TGTGCCTGGATCCCGTCAGGGGACTTGCGGGAGACCCAGTACTTC.

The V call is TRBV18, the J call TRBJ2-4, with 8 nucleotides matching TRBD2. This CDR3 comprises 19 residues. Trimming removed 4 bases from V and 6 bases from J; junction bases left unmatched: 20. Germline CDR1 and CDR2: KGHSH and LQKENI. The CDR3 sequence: CASSLLPASSGSWGNIQYF. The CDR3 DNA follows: TGTGCCAGCTCACTACTGCCAGCGTCGAGCGGGAGTTGGGGAAACATTCAGTACTTC. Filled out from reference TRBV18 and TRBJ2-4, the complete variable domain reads NAGVMQNPRHLVRRRGQEARLRCSPMKGHSHVYWYRQLPEEGLKFMVYLQKENIIDESGMPKERFSAEFPKEGPSILRIQQVVRGDSAAYFCASSLLPASSGSWGNIQYFGAGTRLSVL.

CDR3 sequence: CASSLVEDEKLFF. The CDR3 nucleotides read TGTGCCAGCAGCTTAGTAGAGGATGAAAAACTGTTTTTT. V usage is TRBV11-2 and J usage is TRBJ1-4; D gene ambiguous. Germline V gene data show CDR1 as SGHAT and CDR2 as FQNNGV. The CDR3 has 13 residues. Trimming pared 1 base from V and 6 bases from J, leaving 6 bases between.

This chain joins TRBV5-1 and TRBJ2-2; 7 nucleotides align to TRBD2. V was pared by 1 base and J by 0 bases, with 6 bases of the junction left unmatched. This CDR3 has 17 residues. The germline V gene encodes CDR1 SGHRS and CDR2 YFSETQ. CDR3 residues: CASSLWLGRANTGELFF. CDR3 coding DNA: TGCGCCAGCAGCTTGTGGCTAGGGAGGGCGAACACCGGGGAGCTGTTTTTT.

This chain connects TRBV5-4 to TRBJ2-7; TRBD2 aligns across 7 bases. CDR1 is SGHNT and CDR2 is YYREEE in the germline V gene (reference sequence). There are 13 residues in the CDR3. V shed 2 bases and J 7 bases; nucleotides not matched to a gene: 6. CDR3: CASSLAGPREQYF. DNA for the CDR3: TGTGCCAGCAGCTTAGCGGGGCCTCGAGAGCAGTACTTC.

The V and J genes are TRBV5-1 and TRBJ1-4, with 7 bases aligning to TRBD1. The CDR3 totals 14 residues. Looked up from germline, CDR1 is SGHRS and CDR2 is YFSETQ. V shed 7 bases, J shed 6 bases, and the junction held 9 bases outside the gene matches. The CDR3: CASRKITGDEKLFF. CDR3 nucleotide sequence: TGCGCCAGCCGAAAAATAACAGGGGATGAAAAACTGTTTTTT.

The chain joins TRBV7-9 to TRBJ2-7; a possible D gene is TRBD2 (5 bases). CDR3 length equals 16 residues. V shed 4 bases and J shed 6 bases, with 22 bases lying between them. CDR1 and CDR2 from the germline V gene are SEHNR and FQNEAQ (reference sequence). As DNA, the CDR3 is TGTGCCAGCAGCTCCCCGACTAACCCTATACTTTCCGAGCAGTACTTC. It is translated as CASSSPTNPILSEQYF.

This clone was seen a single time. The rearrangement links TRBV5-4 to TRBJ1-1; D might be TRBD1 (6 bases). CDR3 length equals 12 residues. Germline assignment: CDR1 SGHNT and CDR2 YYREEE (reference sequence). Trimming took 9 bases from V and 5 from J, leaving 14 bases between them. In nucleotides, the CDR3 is TGTGCCACCGAGTCAGGGGAAACTGAAGCTTTCTTT. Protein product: CATESGETEAFF.

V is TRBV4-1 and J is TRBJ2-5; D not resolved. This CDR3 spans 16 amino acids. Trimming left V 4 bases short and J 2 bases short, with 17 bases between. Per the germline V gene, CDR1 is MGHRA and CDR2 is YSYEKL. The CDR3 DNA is TGCGCCAGCAGCCCCAATCACTACGATTCTCAAGAGACCCAGTACTTC. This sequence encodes CASSPNHYDSQETQYF.

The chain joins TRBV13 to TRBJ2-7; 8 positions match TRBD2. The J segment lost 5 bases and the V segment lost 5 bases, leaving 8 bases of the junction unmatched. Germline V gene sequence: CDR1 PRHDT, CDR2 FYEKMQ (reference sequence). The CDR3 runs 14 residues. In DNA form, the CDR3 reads TGTGCCAGCAGCCTCAGCGGGAGTACCAACGAGCAGTACTTC. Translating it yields CASSLSGSTNEQYF.

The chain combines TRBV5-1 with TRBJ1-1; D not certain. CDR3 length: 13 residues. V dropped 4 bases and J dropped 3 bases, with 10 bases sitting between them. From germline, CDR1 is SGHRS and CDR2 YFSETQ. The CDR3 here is CASSLDSDTEAFF. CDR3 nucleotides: TGCGCCAGCAGCCTAGATTCGGACACTGAAGCTTTCTTT.

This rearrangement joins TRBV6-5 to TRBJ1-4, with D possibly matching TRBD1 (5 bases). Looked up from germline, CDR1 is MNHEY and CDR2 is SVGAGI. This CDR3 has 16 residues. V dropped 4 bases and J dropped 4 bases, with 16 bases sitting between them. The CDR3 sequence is CASSSSSTAGNEKLFF. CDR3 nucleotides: TGTGCCAGCAGTTCATCCTCGACAGCGGGTAATGAAAAACTGTTTTTT.

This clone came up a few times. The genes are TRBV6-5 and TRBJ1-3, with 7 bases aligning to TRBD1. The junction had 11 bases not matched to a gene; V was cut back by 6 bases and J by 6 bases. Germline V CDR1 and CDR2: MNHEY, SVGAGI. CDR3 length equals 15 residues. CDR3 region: CASRTGQDITNTIYF. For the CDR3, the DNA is TGTGCCAGCAGAACAGGACAGGACATTACAAACACCATATATTTT.

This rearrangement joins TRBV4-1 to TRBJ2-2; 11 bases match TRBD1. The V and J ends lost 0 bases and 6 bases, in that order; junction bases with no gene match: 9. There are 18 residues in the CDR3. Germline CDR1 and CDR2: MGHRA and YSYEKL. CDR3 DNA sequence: TGCGCCAGCAGCCAAGAACTGGCGGGACAGGGGGTCCCCGGGGAGCTGTTTTTT. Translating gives CASSQELAGQGVPGELFF.

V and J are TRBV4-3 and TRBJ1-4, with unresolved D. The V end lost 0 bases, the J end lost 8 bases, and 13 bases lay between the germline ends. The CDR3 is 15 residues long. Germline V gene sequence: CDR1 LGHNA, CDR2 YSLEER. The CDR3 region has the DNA TGCGCCAGCAGCCAAGATCGGTCCTTAGACGAAAAACTGTTTTTT. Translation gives CASSQDRSLDEKLFF.

The CDR3 nucleotides read TGTGCCAGCGGACAGGGTTTTTTCGGCTACACCTTC. Protein product: CASGQGFFGYTF. The chain couples TRBV5-8 to TRBJ1-2; 8 bases are a match to TRBD1. From germline, CDR1 is SGHTS and CDR2 YDEGEE. This CDR3 has 12 residues. V shed 7 bases, J shed 8 bases, and the junction held 7 bases outside the gene matches.

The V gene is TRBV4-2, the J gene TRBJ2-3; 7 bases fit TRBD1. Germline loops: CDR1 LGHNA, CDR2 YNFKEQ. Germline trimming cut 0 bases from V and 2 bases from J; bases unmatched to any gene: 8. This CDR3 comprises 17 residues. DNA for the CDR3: TGTGCCAGCAGCCAAGATAGGAACAGGGGCGTCACAGATACGCAGTATTTT. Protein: CASSQDRNRGVTDTQYF.

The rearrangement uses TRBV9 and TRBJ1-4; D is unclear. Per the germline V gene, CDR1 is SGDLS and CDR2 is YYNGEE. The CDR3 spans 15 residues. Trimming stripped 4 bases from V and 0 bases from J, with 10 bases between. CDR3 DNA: TGTGCCAGCAGCTCAGACGTGACAACTAATGAAAAACTGTTTTTT. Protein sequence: CASSSDVTTNEKLFF.

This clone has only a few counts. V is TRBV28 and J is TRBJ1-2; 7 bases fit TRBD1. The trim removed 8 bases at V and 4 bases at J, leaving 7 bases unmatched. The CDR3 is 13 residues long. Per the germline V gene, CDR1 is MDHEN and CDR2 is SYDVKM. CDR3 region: CASLFDRAYGYTF. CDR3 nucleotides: TGTGCCAGCCTGTTTGACAGGGCCTATGGCTACACCTTC.

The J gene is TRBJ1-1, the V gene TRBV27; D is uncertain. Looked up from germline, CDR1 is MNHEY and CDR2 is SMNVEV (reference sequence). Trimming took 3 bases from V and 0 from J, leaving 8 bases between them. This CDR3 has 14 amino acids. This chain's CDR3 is CASSFFGMNTEAFF. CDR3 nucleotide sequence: TGTGCCAGCAGTTTTTTTGGCATGAACACTGAAGCTTTCTTT.

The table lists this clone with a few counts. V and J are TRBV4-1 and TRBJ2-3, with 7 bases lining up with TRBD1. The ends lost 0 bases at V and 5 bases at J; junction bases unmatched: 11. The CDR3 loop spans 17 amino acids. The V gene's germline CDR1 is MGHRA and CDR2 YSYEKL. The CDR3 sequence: CASSQDRSGGEGDTQYF. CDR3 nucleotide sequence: TGCGCCAGCAGCCAAGATCGATCAGGGGGAGAGGGAGATACGCAGTATTTT.

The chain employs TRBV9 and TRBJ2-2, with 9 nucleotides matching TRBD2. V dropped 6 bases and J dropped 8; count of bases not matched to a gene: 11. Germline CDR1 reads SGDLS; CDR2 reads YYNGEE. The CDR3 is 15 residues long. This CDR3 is CASTVGTSLGGELFF. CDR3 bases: TGTGCCAGCACTGTTGGGACTAGCCTAGGGGGGGAGCTGTTTTTT.

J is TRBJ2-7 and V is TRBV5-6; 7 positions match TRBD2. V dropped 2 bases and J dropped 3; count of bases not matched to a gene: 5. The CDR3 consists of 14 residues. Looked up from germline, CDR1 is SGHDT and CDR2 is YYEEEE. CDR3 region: CASSLGRVNYEQYF. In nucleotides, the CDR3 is TGTGCCAGCAGCTTAGGGAGGGTGAACTACGAGCAGTACTTC.

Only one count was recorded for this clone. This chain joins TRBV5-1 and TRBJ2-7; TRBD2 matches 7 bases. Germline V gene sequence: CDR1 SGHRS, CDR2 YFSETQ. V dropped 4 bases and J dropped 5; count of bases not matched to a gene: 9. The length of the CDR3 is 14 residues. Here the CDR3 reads CASSVSGLLHEQYF. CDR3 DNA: TGCGCCAGCAGCGTTAGCGGGTTGCTCCACGAGCAGTACTTC.

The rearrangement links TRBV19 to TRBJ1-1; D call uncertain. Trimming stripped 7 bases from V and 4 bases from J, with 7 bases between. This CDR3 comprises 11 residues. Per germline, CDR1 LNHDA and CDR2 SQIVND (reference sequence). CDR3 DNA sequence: TGTGCCAGTACCTGGGGCACTGAAGCTTTCTTT. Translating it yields CASTWGTEAFF. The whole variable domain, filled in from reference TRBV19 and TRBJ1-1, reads DGGITQSPKYLFRKEGQNVTLSCEQNLNHDAMYWYRQDPGQGLRLIYYSQIVNDFQKGDIAEGYSVSREKKESFPLTVTSAQKNPTAFYLCASTWGTEAFFGQGTRLTVV.

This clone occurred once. CDR3: CASSRGAEAFF. The DNA of the CDR3 is TGTGCCAGCAGCCGGGGGGCTGAAGCTTTCTTT. The chain recombines TRBV6-5 with TRBJ1-1; tentative D call: TRBD1 (5 bases). The V gene's germline CDR1 is MNHEY and CDR2 SVGAGI. Trimming removed 6 bases at V and 6 bases at J, with 8 bases between. The CDR3 totals 11 residues.

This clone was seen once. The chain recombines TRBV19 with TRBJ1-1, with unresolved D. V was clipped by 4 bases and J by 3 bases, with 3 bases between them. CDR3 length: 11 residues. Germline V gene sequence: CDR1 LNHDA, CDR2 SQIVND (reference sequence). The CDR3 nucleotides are TGTGCCAGTAGTACTGACACTGAAGCTTTCTTT. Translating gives CASSTDTEAFF. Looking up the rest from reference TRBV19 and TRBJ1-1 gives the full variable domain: DGGITQSPKYLFRKEGQNVTLSCEQNLNHDAMYWYRQDPGQGLRLIYYSQIVNDFQKGDIAEGYSVSREKKESFPLTVTSAQKNPTAFYLCASSTDTEAFFGQGTRLTVV.

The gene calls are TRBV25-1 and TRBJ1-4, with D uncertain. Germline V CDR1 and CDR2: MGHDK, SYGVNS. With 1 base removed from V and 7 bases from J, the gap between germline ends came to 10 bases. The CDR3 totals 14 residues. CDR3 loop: CASSESRKGEKLFF. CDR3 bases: TGTGCCAGCAGTGAATCGCGGAAGGGTGAAAAACTGTTTTTT.